This note documents a single T cell receptor (beta chain) sequence. Its target antigen remains unknown. No clone much larger than this one lies a single base away; base qualities are absent. From the cysteine through the phenylalanine, the CDR3 covers 15 amino acids. The entry retains the CDR3 DNA only, 45 bases that are in frame from base 1. Trimmed from V: 5 bases; trimmed from J: 4 bases; junction bases lacking a gene match: 9. Reading the germline V gene gives CDR1 MGHRA and CDR2 YSYEKL. TCRbeta CDR3 regions were amplified from genomic DNA using the immunoSEQ Assay, a bias-controlled multiplex PCR. The authors processed their data as follows. The number of nucleated cells in each sample was estimated by amplification of reference gene primers within the assay. To quantify the absolute abundance of each unique TCRbeta CDR3 rearrangement, sequence reads were collapsed and filtered. Productive Simpson clonality was computed per sample as the square root of Simpson's diversity index over productive rearrangements. Sourced from immuneACCESS, this table was stored by TCRdb with only in-frame sequences that have V and J called. A share of the clones is absent; for the studies checked, an unresolved V gene accounts for under half, and the remainder has no known explanation. V and J calls plus clone size are reproduced from that table; the DNA served to infer D and trimming. The sample includes approximately 54,000 clones, with about four fifths observed a single time. The ten top clones hold approximately 5.7% of the sample.

The data derive from a study of blood T cell repertoires in COVID-19 (dated by TCRdb to 2020 to 2022). Background on the whole study: Collaborator samples came from the United States, Italy and Spain and covered acute and convalescent phases of COVID-19. Where HLA class I and class II types were available, the types were taken from metadata supplied by the sample provider, not from assay-based typing. A freely available public database, intended as a resource for researchers studying the immune response to SARS-CoV-2, is where the repertoires were released. The sample metadata nearly always contained a de-identified subject ID, COVID-19 status, age in years and sex. Subjects who had been exposed to COVID-19, were actively infected with it, or had recovered from it provided the deeply sampled blood TCRbeta repertoires that made up the dataset. The material from the prospective study consisted of cDNA or gDNA derived from T cells, B-cell-depleted T cells, or PBMCs. The samples were drawn from the first 160 participants of the ongoing ImmuneRACE study and from more than 1,000 subjects provided by 6 global collaborators. The research as a whole found: How much clinical and demographic metadata was included differed by source and by participant, and the metadata was provided uncurated.

Whole blood was collected in K2EDTA tubes by collaborating institutions according to the institutions' own protocols. For TCRbeta analysis, collaborators shipped samples in one of three forms: frozen whole blood, isolated PBMCs, or DNA extracted from either of those sample types. This chain is built from TRBV4-1 and TRBJ2-3, and 7 junction bases match TRBD1. Sequenced material: peripheral blood. This TCR was recovered from an older woman with acute or convalescent COVID-19. The sequenced DNA: TGCGCCAGCAGCAGACAGACAGGGAAAGCAGATACGCAGTATTTT. It translates as CASSRQTGKADTQYF.